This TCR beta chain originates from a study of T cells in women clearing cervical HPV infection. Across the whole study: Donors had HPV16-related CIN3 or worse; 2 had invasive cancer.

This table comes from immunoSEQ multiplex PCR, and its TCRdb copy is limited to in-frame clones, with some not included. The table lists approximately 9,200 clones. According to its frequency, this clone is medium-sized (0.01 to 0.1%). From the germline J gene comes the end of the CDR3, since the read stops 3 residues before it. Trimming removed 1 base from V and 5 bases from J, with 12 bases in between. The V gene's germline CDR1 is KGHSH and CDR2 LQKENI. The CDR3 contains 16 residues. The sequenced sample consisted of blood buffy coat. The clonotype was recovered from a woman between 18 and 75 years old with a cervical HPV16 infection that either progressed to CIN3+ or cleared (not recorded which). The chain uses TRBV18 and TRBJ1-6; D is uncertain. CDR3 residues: CASSPLRAPNNSPLHF. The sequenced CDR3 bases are TGTGCCAGCTCACCACTGAGGGCCCCTAATAATTCACCC.